The sequence of this T cell receptor (beta chain) was determined in a study of shared clonotypes between healthy human individuals. General study points: Of the naive CD4 clonotypes, about 5.4% were shared across a handful of donors.

CD45RO-negative, CCR7-positively selected cells formed the naive CD8 fraction, excluding terminally differentiated effector memory CD45RA+ cells. Profiled with immunoSEQ multiplex PCR; TCRdb holds only in-frame clones, not every one. The sample shows about 600,000 clones, around 95% of them seen only once. V was pared by 0 bases and J by 3 bases, with 27 bases between. Germline CDR1 SQVTM, CDR2 ANQGSEA. This CDR3 has 19 amino acids. Remarks on this clone: Its antigen is still unknown.

The sequence was collected from a woman aged 25 to 39 in good health. The rearrangement links TRBV29-1 to TRBJ2-7; D not resolved. The sample consisted of naive CD8+ T cells sorted from blood. CDR3 protein: CSVEDRSSSPKGPYYEQYF. CDR3 DNA sequence: TGCAGCGTTGAAGATCGGTCCAGCAGTCCCAAGGGCCCCTACTACGAGCAGTACTTC.